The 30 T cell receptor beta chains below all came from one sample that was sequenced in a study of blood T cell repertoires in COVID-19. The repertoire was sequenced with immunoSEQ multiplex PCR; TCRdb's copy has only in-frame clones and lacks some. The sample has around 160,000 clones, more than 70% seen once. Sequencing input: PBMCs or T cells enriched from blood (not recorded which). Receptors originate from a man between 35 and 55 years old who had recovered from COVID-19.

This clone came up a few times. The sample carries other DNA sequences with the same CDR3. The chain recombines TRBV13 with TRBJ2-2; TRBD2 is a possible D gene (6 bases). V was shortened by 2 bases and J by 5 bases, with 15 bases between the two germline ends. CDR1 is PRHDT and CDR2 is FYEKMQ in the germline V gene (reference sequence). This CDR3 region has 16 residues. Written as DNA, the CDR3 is TGTGCCAGCAGCTTATGGACCGGAGGGAAAACCGGGGAGCTGTTTTTT. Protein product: CASSLWTGGKTGELFF. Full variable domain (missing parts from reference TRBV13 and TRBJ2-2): AAGVIQSPRHLIKEKRETATLKCYPIPRHDTVYWYQQGPGQDPQFLISFYEKMQSDKGSIPDRFSAQQFSDYHSELNMSSLELGDSALYFCASSLWTGGKTGELFFGEGSRLTVL.

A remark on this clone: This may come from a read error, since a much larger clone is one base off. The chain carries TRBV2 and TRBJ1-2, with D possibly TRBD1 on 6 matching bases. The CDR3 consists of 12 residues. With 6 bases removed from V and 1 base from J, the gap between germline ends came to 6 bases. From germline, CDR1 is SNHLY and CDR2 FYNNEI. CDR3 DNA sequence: TGTGCCAGCAGGGACAGTAACTATGGCTACACCTTC. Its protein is CASRDSNYGYTF.

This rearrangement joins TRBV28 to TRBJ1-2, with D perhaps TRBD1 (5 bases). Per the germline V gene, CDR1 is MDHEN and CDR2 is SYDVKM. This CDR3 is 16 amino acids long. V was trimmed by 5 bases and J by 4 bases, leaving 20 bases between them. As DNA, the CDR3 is TGTGCCAGCAGTCTACCCCTAGCGGGGACGGGCTATGGCTACACCTTC. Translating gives CASSLPLAGTGYGYTF.

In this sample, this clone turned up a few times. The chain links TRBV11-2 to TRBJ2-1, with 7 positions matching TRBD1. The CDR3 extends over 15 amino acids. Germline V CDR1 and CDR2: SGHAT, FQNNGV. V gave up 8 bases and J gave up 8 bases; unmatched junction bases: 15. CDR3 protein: CASAAGTGEYHEQFF. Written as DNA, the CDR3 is TGTGCCAGCGCTGCCGGTACAGGGGAGTACCATGAGCAGTTCTTC.

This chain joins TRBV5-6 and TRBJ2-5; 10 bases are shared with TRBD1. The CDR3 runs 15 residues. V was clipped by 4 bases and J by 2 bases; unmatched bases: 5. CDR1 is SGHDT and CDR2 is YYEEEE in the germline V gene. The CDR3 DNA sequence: TGTGCCAGCAGCCCCGACAGGGGGCTTCAAGAGACCCAGTACTTC. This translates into CASSPDRGLQETQYF.

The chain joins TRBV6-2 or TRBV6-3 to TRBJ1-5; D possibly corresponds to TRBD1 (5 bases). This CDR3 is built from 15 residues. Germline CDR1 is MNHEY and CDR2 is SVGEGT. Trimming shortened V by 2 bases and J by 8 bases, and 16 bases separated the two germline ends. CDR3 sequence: CASSYRPGPQKPQHF. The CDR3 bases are TGTGCCAGCAGTTACAGGCCAGGGCCTCAGAAGCCCCAGCATTTT.

The CDR3 DNA reads TGTGCCAGCAGCCCCCGGGAGACCTATCAGCCCCAGCATTTT. Protein sequence: CASSPRETYQPQHF. This chain links TRBV5-5 with TRBJ1-5; D call uncertain. Trimming removed 4 bases from V and 5 bases from J, with 13 bases in between. Germline-derived CDR1 and CDR2 are SGHKS and YYEKEE (reference sequence). The CDR3 has 14 amino acids.

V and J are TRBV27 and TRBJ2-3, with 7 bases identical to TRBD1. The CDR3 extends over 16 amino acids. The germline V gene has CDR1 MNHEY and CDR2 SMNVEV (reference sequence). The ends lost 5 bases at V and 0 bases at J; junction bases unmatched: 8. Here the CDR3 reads CASSPTDRVSTDTQYF. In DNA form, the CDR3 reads TGTGCCAGCAGTCCAACCGACAGGGTGAGCACAGATACGCAGTATTTT.

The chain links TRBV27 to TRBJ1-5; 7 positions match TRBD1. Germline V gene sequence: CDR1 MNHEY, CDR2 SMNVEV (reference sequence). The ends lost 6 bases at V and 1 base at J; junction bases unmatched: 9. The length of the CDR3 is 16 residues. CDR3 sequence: CASRDRTGLSNQPQHF. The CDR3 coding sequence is TGTGCCAGCAGGGATCGGACAGGTCTGAGCAATCAGCCCCAGCATTTT.

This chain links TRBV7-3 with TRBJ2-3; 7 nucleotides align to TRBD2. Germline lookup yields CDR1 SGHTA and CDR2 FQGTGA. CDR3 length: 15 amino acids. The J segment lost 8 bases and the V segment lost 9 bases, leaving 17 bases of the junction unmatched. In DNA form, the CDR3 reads TGTGCCAGTGCCGTCCAGGGTTCCTCGGGGGGTACGCAGTATTTT. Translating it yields CASAVQGSSGGTQYF.

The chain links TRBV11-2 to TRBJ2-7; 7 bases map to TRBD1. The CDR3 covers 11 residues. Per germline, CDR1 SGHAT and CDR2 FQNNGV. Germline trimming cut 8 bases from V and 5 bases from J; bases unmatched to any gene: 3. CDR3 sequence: CASRQGDEQYF. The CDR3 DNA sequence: TGTGCCAGCCGACAGGGCGACGAGCAGTACTTC. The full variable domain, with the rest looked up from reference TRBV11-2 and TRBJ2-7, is EAGVAQSPRYKIIEKRQSVAFWCNPISGHATLYWYQQILGQGPKLLIQFQNNGVVDDSQLPKDRFSAERLKGVDSTLKIQPAKLEDSAVYLCASRQGDEQYFGPGTRLTVT.

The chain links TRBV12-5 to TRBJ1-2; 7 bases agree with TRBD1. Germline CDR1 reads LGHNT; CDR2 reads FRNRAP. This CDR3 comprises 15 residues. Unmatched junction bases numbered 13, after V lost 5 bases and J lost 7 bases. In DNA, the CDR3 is TGTGCTAGTGGTGGGACAGTTCTGGACGGCCGTGGCTACACCTTC. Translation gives CASGGTVLDGRGYTF.

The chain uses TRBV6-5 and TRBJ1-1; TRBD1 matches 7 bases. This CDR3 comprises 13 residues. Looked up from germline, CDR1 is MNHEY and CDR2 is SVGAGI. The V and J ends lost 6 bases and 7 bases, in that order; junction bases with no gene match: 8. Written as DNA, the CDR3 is TGTGCCAGCAGGGGGGACAGTAGTTTTGAAGCTTTCTTT. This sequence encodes CASRGDSSFEAFF.

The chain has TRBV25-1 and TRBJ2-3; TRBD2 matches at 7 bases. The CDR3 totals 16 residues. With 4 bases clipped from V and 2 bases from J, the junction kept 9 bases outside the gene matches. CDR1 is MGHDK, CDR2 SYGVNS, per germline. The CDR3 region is CASSVQAGLNTDTQYF. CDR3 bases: TGTGCCAGCAGTGTACAAGCGGGGTTAAACACAGATACGCAGTATTTT.

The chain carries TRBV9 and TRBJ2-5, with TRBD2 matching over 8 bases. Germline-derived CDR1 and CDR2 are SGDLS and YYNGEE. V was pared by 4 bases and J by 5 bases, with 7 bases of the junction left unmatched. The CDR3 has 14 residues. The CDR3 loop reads CASSRRGGLETQYF. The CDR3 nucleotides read TGTGCCAGCAGCAGACGGGGGGGCCTCGAGACCCAGTACTTC.

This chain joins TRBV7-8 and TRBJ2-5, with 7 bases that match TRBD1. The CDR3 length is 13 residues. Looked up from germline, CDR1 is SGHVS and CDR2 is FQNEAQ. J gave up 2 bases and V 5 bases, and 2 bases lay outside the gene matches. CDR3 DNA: TGTGCCAGCAGCCGGGACAGACAAGAGACCCAGTACTTC. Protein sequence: CASSRDRQETQYF.

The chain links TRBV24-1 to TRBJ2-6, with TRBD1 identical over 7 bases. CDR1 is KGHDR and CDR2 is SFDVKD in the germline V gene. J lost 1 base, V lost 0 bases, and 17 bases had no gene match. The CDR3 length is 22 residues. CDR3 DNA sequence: TGTGCCACCAGTGATTTGGAGGGTAACAGGGGACCTCCCTTTTCTGGGGCCAACGTCCTGACTTTC. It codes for CATSDLEGNRGPPFSGANVLTF.

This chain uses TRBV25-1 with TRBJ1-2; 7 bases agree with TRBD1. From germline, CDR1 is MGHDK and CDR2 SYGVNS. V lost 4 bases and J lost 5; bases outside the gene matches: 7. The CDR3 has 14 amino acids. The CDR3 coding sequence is TGTGCCAGCAGTGCCTACGACAGGGCTTATGGCTACACCTTC. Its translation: CASSAYDRAYGYTF.

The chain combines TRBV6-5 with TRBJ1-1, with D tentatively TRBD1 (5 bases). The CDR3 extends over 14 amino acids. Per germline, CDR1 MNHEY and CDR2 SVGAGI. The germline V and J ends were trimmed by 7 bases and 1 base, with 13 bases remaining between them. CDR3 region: CASNRRTGNTEAFF. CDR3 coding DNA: TGTGCCAGCAATCGAAGAACAGGGAACACTGAAGCTTTCTTT.

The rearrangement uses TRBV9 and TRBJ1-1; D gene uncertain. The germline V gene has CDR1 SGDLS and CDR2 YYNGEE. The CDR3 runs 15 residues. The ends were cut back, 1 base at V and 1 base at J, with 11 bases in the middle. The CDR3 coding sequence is TGTGCCAGCAGCGTAACTGGGGAGGGGAACACTGAAGCTTTCTTT. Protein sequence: CASSVTGEGNTEAFF.

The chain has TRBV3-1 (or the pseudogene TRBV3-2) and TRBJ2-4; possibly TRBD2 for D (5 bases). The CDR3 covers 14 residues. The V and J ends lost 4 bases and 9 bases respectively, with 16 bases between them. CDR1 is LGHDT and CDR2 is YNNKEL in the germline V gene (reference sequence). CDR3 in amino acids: CASSPSAGDGIQYF. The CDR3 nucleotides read TGTGCCAGCAGCCCGAGCGCGGGTGACGGCATTCAGTACTTC.

The CDR3 protein is CASRMSGGPGNTIYF. Written as DNA, the CDR3 is TGCGCCAGCAGGATGTCAGGGGGCCCAGGAAACACCATATATTTT. This chain uses TRBV10-2 with TRBJ1-3; 8 bases are shared with TRBD1. This CDR3 is 15 amino acids long. Germline CDR1 and CDR2: WSHSY and SAAADI. Trimming took 6 bases from V and 4 from J; bases not matched to a gene: 8.

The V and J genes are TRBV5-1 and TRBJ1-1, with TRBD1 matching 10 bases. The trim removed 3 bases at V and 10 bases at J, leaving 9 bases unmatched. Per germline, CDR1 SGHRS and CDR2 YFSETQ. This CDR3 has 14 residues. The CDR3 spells CASSSGQGTLAAFF. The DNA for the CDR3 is TGCGCCAGCAGCTCGGGACAGGGGACGCTCGCAGCTTTCTTT.

The CDR3 DNA reads TGCGCCAGTCGACAGGGGGCTGTTGATACGCAGTATTTT. This encodes CASRQGAVDTQYF. The chain joins TRBV5-1 to TRBJ2-3, with TRBD1 identical over 10 bases. CDR3 length: 13 amino acids. Germline CDR1 and CDR2: SGHRS and YFSETQ. Trimming removed 8 bases from V and 6 bases from J; junction bases left unmatched: 6.

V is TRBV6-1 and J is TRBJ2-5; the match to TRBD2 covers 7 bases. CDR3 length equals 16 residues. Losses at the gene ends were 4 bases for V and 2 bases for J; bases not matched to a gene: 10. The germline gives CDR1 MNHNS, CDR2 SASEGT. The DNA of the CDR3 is TGTGCCAGCAGTGTCCAAATTTGGCGGGGGCAAGAGACCCAGTACTTC. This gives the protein CASSVQIWRGQETQYF.

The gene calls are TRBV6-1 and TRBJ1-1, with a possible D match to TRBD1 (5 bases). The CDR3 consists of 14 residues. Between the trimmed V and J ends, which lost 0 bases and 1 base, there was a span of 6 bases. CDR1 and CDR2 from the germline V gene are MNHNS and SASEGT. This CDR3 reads CASSEARGNTEAFF. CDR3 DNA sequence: TGTGCCAGCAGTGAAGCAAGGGGGAACACTGAAGCTTTCTTT.

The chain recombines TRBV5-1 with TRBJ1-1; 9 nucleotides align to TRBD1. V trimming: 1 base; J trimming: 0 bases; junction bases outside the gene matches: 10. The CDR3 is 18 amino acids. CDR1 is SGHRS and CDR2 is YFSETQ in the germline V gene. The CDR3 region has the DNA TGCGCCAGCAGCTTGACAGGGACAGGGCCTCTTTTGAACACTGAAGCTTTCTTT. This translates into CASSLTGTGPLLNTEAFF.

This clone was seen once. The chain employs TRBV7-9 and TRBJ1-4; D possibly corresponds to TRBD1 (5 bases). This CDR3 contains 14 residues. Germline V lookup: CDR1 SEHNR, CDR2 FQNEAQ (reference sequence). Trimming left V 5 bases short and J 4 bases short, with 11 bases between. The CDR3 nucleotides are TGTGCCAGCAGCCCGGGGGTCCTTAATGAAAAACTGTTTTTT. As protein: CASSPGVLNEKLFF. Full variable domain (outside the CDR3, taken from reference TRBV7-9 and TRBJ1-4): DTGVSQNPRHKITKRGQNVTFRCDPISEHNRLYWYRQTLGQGPEFLTYFQNEAQLEKSRLLSDRFSAERPKGSFSTLEIQRTEQGDSAMYLCASSPGVLNEKLFFGSGTQLSVL.

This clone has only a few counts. The CDR3 here is CASSLGGGNRVLSTNEKLFF. Written as DNA, the CDR3 is TGTGCCAGCAGCTTAGGGGGTGGCAACAGGGTCTTGTCAACTAATGAAAAACTGTTTTTT. The chain uses TRBV13 and TRBJ1-4; the D gene is possibly TRBD1 (6 bases). V lost 0 bases, J lost 0 bases, and 20 bases lay in between. Germline lookup yields CDR1 PRHDT and CDR2 FYEKMQ (reference sequence). The CDR3 contains 20 residues.

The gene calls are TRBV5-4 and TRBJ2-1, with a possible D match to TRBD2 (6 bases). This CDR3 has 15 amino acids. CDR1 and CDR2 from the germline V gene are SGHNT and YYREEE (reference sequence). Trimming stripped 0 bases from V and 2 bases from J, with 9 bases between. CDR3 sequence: CASSLVAETYNEQFF. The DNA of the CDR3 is TGTGCCAGCAGCTTGGTAGCGGAGACCTACAATGAGCAGTTCTTC.